These 25 T cell receptor beta chains came from one sample sequenced in a study of control samples from healthy donors and cancer patients. Only in-frame clones appear in the TCRdb table, and some are missing; sequencing was by immunoSEQ multiplex PCR. The sample has approximately 110,000 clones; just over 90% are singletons. The specimen sequenced was blood. The receptors come from a woman between 18 and 30 years old in good health.

The table lists this clone with a count of one. This chain joins TRBV12-3 or TRBV12-4 and TRBJ1-1; tentative D call: TRBD1 (5 bases). V was clipped by 7 bases and J by 5 bases, with 14 bases between them. The CDR3 sequence is 13 residues long. The CDR3 nucleotides read TGTGCCAGCACCTTGTCGGGGGGGACTGAAGCTTTCTTT. Amino acids: CASTLSGGTEAFF.

CDR3 coding DNA: TGTGCCAGCAGCTTGGGACAGAATAGCAATCAGCCCCAGCATTTT. Its protein is CASSLGQNSNQPQHF. The chain links TRBV5-6 to TRBJ1-5; maybe TRBD1 (5 bases). CDR3 length equals 15 residues. V was pared by 0 bases and J by 0 bases, with 7 bases between. Germline-derived CDR1 and CDR2 are SGHDT and YYEEEE. Complete variable domain (other parts from reference TRBV5-6 and TRBJ1-5): DAGVTQSPTHLIKTRGQQVTLRCSPKSGHDTVSWYQQALGQGPQFIFQYYEEEERQRGNFPDRFSGHQFPNYSSELNVNALLLGDSALYLCASSLGQNSNQPQHFGDGTRLSIL.

The chain combines TRBV5-4 with TRBJ1-2; D gene uncertain. CDR1 is SGHNT, CDR2 YYREEE, per germline (reference sequence). The ends were cut back, 1 base at V and 4 bases at J, with 17 bases in the middle. CDR3 size: 16 residues. The CDR3 bases are TGTGCCAGCAGCTTGTATACCGCACGGTACTCCTATGGCTACACCTTC. Translating it yields CASSLYTARYSYGYTF.

This clone turned up a few times. The chain carries TRBV7-9 and TRBJ2-7; D unresolved. Germline values: CDR1 SEHNR, CDR2 FQNEAQ (reference sequence). Trimming removed 1 base from V and 7 bases from J, with 8 bases in between. The CDR3 runs to 12 residues. Here the CDR3 reads CASSLDWQEQYF. The CDR3 nucleotides are TGTGCCAGCAGCTTAGATTGGCAAGAGCAGTACTTC.

The chain employs TRBV5-8 and TRBJ2-6, with D unresolved. The germline CDR1 and CDR2 sequences are SGHTS and YDEGEE. V shed 0 bases and J shed 1 base, with 8 bases lying between them. The CDR3 totals 16 residues. This CDR3 is CASSLASGSGANVLTF. CDR3 sequence (DNA): TGTGCCAGCAGCTTGGCCAGTGGTTCTGGGGCCAACGTCCTGACTTTC.

V and J are TRBV30 and TRBJ1-6; 9 bases are shared with TRBD1. Germline assignment: CDR1 GTSNPN and CDR2 SVGIG (reference sequence). V lost 4 bases, J lost 7 bases, and 5 bases stayed unmatched. The CDR3 loop spans 14 amino acids. The CDR3 bases are TGTGCCTGGAATGATGGGACAGGGAATTCACCCCTCCACTTT. This gives the protein CAWNDGTGNSPLHF. The entire variable domain, with the rest obtained from reference TRBV30 and TRBJ1-6, is as follows: SQTIHQWPATLVQPVGSPLSLECTVEGTSNPNLYWYRQAAGRGLQLLFYSVGIGQISSEVPQNLSASRPQDRQFILSSKKLLLSDSGFYLCAWNDGTGNSPLHFGNGTRLTVT.

This chain joins TRBV7-2 and TRBJ2-5, with 9 bases matching TRBD2. The CDR3 covers 15 residues. The V gene end was trimmed by 3 bases and the J gene end by 7 bases; junction bases not matched to a gene: 9. Germline V gives CDR1 SGHTA, CDR2 FQGNSA. CDR3 nucleotides: TGTGCCAGCAGCTTTGCGGGGGGGGCCTCCCGGACCCAGTACTTC. This gives the protein CASSFAGGASRTQYF.

This chain joins TRBV12-3 or TRBV12-4 and TRBJ2-7; TRBD1 or TRBD2 may be the D gene (5 bases each). Trimming removed 6 bases from V and 6 bases from J, with 15 bases in between. The CDR3 runs to 13 residues. In nucleotides, the CDR3 is TGTGCCAGCAGGCTACTAGGGGCGGTCGAGCAGTACTTC. Amino acid sequence: CASRLLGAVEQYF.

This chain links TRBV10-3 with TRBJ2-5; 7 nucleotides align to TRBD2. In germline, CDR1 is ENHRY, CDR2 SYGVKD. Trimming took 6 bases from V and 5 from J; bases not matched to a gene: 9. The CDR3 covers 14 residues. CDR3 bases: TGTGCCATCAGCCCCTCGGGAGGAACGGAGACCCAGTACTTC. Its translation: CAISPSGGTETQYF.

The chain carries TRBV27 and TRBJ2-5, with D possibly called TRBD1 or TRBD2 (6 bases each). Germline CDR1 reads MNHEY; CDR2 reads SMNVEV (reference sequence). This CDR3 comprises 14 residues. Trimming cost V 3 bases and J 7 bases, with 15 bases left between them. CDR3 sequence: CASSFSGEGGTQYF. CDR3 nucleotide sequence: TGTGCCAGCAGTTTTTCGGGAGAGGGGGGGACCCAGTACTTC.

The rearrangement links TRBV6-2 or TRBV6-3 to TRBJ1-1; D gene ambiguous. The V gene's germline CDR1 is MNHEY and CDR2 SVGEGT. This CDR3 spans 16 amino acids. V dropped 4 bases and J dropped 0 bases, with 15 bases sitting between them. The CDR3 bases are TGTGCCAGCAGTTGGCCCCGGACGGGAATGAACACTGAAGCTTTCTTT. Encoded protein: CASSWPRTGMNTEAFF.

The chain combines TRBV7-9 with TRBJ2-5; unclear D gene. CDR1 is SEHNR, CDR2 FQNEAQ, per germline (reference sequence). The CDR3 has 13 amino acids. Trimming removed 5 bases from V and 7 bases from J, with 14 bases in between. The CDR3 protein is CASSQSAGRTQYF. CDR3 nucleotide sequence: TGTGCCAGCAGCCAAAGCGCCGGGCGGACCCAGTACTTC.

The chain recombines TRBV10-3 with TRBJ2-2; D is undetermined. V dropped 2 bases and J dropped 1 base, with 8 bases sitting between them. The CDR3 length is 15 residues. Germline CDR1 is ENHRY and CDR2 is SYGVKD. Written as DNA, the CDR3 is TGTGCCATCAGTGAGCTGAGAGGGAACACCGGGGAGCTGTTTTTT. This gives the protein CAISELRGNTGELFF.

The V call is TRBV7-2, the J call TRBJ2-3; TRBD2 is a possible D gene (6 bases). Germline loops: CDR1 SGHTA, CDR2 FQGNSA. The CDR3 totals 12 residues. V was trimmed by 3 bases and J by 6 bases, leaving 7 bases between them. The CDR3 bases are TGTGCCAGCAGCTTTGGGAGGGATACGCAGTATTTT. Translation gives CASSFGRDTQYF.

The CDR3 DNA sequence: TGTGCCAGCAGCGCCCCGGGACAGGAACAAGAGACCCAGTACTTC. Translated: CASSAPGQEQETQYF. The rearrangement uses TRBV11-2 and TRBJ2-5; 8 bases match TRBD1. V shed 5 bases, J shed 2 bases, and the junction held 7 bases outside the gene matches. This CDR3 region has 15 residues. CDR1 is SGHAT and CDR2 is FQNNGV in the germline V gene.

The rearrangement joins TRBV28 to TRBJ1-1; the match to TRBD1 covers 9 bases. CDR3 length: 17 residues. Germline V gives CDR1 MDHEN, CDR2 SYDVKM. J lost 1 base, V lost 3 bases, and 9 bases had no gene match. The CDR3 nucleotides read TGTGCCAGCAGTTTCCCGGCCGGGACAGGGCCGAACACTGAAGCTTTCTTT. It encodes CASSFPAGTGPNTEAFF.

CDR3 sequence (DNA): TGTGCCAGCAGCTTAGGGACAGGGACTAATCAGCCCCAGCATTTT. Its protein is CASSLGTGTNQPQHF. The J gene is TRBJ1-5, the V gene TRBV5-6, with 9 nucleotides matching TRBD1. The CDR3 covers 15 residues. The V and J ends lost 2 bases and 4 bases, in that order; junction bases with no gene match: 4. Germline CDR1 SGHDT, CDR2 YYEEEE.

This clone occurred once. This chain uses TRBV5-1 with TRBJ2-5; 10 bases are a match to TRBD2. Germline assignment: CDR1 SGHRS and CDR2 YFSETQ. The CDR3 consists of 15 residues. The junction had 4 bases not matched to a gene; V was cut back by 1 base and J by 4 bases. CDR3 sequence reads: CASSLWASGGETQYF. Written as DNA, the CDR3 is TGCGCCAGCAGCTTGTGGGCTAGCGGGGGAGAGACCCAGTACTTC.

In its sample, this clone was seen once. The V and J genes are TRBV12-5 and TRBJ1-5, with TRBD1 matching 7 bases. The CDR3 has 17 amino acids. The V gene's germline CDR1 is LGHNT and CDR2 FRNRAP. J gave up 0 bases and V 6 bases, and 11 bases lay outside the gene matches. The CDR3 coding sequence is TGTGCTAGTGGCCATAGTCAGGGGGAGGATAGCAATCAGCCCCAGCATTTT. Amino acid sequence: CASGHSQGEDSNQPQHF. The entire variable domain, with the rest obtained from reference TRBV12-5 and TRBJ1-5, is as follows: DARVTQTPRHKVTEMGQEVTMRCQPILGHNTVFWYRQTMMQGLELLAYFRNRAPLDDSGMPKDRFSAEMPDATLATLKIQPSEPRDSAVYFCASGHSQGEDSNQPQHFGDGTRLSIL.

This clone was seen just once. V gene TRBV28 combines with J gene TRBJ2-2; a possible D gene is TRBD1 (6 bases). The V and J ends lost 6 bases and 6 bases respectively, with 8 bases between them. This CDR3 has 12 residues. Germline values: CDR1 MDHEN, CDR2 SYDVKM. The CDR3 here is CASRTGPGELFF. CDR3 bases: TGTGCCAGCAGAACAGGGCCCGGGGAGCTGTTTTTT.

This chain connects TRBV4-3 to TRBJ2-7; tentatively, D is TRBD2 (5 bases). This CDR3 comprises 14 residues. The V end lost 0 bases, the J end lost 3 bases, and 9 bases lay between the germline ends. Germline CDR1 LGHNA, CDR2 YSLEER. The CDR3 spells CASSQEADRYEQYF. The CDR3 coding sequence is TGCGCCAGCAGCCAAGAAGCGGACCGCTACGAGCAGTACTTC.

The chain couples TRBV10-3 to TRBJ1-2, with no clear D. Germline V gives CDR1 ENHRY, CDR2 SYGVKD. Trimming stripped 0 bases from V and 7 bases from J, with 9 bases between. The CDR3 is 13 amino acids. The CDR3 is CAISESGLGGYTF. The CDR3 DNA reads as TGTGCCATCAGTGAGTCCGGGTTAGGTGGCTACACCTTC.

The rearrangement uses TRBV28 and TRBJ2-1; 7 bases are shared with TRBD2. The CDR3 runs to 14 residues. Per the germline V gene, CDR1 is MDHEN and CDR2 is SYDVKM. The V gene end was trimmed by 6 bases and the J gene end by 2 bases; junction bases not matched to a gene: 4. This CDR3 is CASSPSGAYNEQFF. CDR3 sequence (DNA): TGTGCCAGCAGCCCGAGCGGGGCCTACAATGAGCAGTTCTTC.

This chain joins TRBV4-2 and TRBJ2-3; D is ambiguous. The CDR3 has 15 residues. Germline V lookup: CDR1 LGHNA, CDR2 YNFKEQ. Trimming left V 0 bases short and J 0 bases short, with 7 bases between. Here the CDR3 reads CASSQEAASTDTQYF. The DNA for the CDR3 is TGTGCCAGCAGCCAAGAGGCGGCTAGCACAGATACGCAGTATTTT.

V is TRBV27 and J is TRBJ2-3; a possible D gene is TRBD2 (6 bases). CDR1 is MNHEY, CDR2 SMNVEV, per germline (reference sequence). CDR3 length: 15 residues. Trimming removed 6 bases at V and 8 bases at J, with 21 bases between. CDR3 bases: TGTGCCAGCAGCCAGAGGTTGGGGGGTAGTGGTACGCAGTATTTT. It is translated as CASSQRLGGSGTQYF.